The 31 T cell receptor beta chains reported below all come from one sample, sequenced in a study of blood T cell repertoires in COVID-19. Assay: immunoSEQ multiplex PCR; the TCRdb copy retains only in-frame clones and omits some. The sample consists of about 120,000 clones, 85% to 90% of them appearing once. The sequenced sample consisted of peripheral blood. These receptors all stem from a man in his sixties or seventies with active or convalescent COVID-19.

The V and J genes are TRBV18 and TRBJ2-7, with TRBD1 matching 11 bases. CDR1 is KGHSH, CDR2 LQKENI, per germline. V trimming: 5 bases; J trimming: 0 bases; junction bases outside the gene matches: 15. This CDR3 has 19 amino acids. CDR3 nucleotides: TGTGCCAGCTCAGCCCGGACAGGGGGCGGCCTAGCGGTCTCCTACGAGCAGTACTTC. Translated, it gives CASSARTGGGLAVSYEQYF.

The chain recombines TRBV11-2 with TRBJ2-1; unclear D gene. Germline CDR1 reads SGHAT; CDR2 reads FQNNGV. V shed 6 bases and J shed 7 bases, with 4 bases lying between them. The CDR3 runs to 10 residues. CDR3 bases: TGTGCCAGCAGTTATAATGAGCAGTTCTTC. This encodes CASSYNEQFF.

This clone has only one observation. The rearrangement uses TRBV9 and TRBJ1-1; D is perhaps TRBD1 (5 bases). Germline CDR1 SGDLS, CDR2 YYNGEE. V was shortened by 4 bases and J by 2 bases, with 18 bases between the two germline ends. CDR3 length: 16 residues. In DNA form, the CDR3 reads TGTGCCAGCAGCTCCGGACCGGAGGGGCTAAACACTGAAGCTTTCTTT. Its protein is CASSSGPEGLNTEAFF.

V usage is TRBV15 and J usage is TRBJ2-7; 8 nucleotides agree with TRBD2. Looked up from germline, CDR1 is LNHNV and CDR2 is YYDKDF (reference sequence). With V trimmed by 5 bases and J by 3 bases, 3 bases remained unmatched. CDR3 length: 13 amino acids. CDR3 region: CATSELAGYEQYF. The CDR3 region has the DNA TGTGCCACCAGCGAGCTAGCGGGCTACGAGCAGTACTTC.

In the case of this clone: The sample holds other DNA sequences that translate to the same CDR3. The V and J genes are TRBV28 and TRBJ1-2; D ambiguous. Germline-derived CDR1 and CDR2 are MDHEN and SYDVKM. The CDR3 length is 13 residues. V lost 5 bases, J lost 2 bases, and 9 bases lay in between. CDR3 bases: TGTGCCAGCAGTCTCCCGGGGAACTATGGCTACACCTTC. Amino acid sequence: CASSLPGNYGYTF.

The chain has TRBV3-1 (or the pseudogene TRBV3-2) and TRBJ1-4; 9 bases match TRBD1. Looked up from germline, CDR1 is LGHDT and CDR2 is YNNKEL (reference sequence). With V trimmed by 1 base and J by 3 bases, 12 bases remained unmatched. This CDR3 is 19 amino acids long. CDR3 coding DNA: TGTGCCAGCAGCCAAGGAGGGCCCGGGACAGGGACAGCTAATGAAAAACTGTTTTTT. Its translation: CASSQGGPGTGTANEKLFF.

This clone appeared once. The gene calls are TRBV6-1 and TRBJ1-6, with TRBD1 matching 8 bases. CDR1 MNHNS and CDR2 SASEGT come from the germline V gene. The CDR3 sequence is 15 residues long. The junction had 0 bases not matched to a gene; V was cut back by 1 base and J by 4 bases. The CDR3 sequence is CASSEGTGYNSPLHF. In DNA, the CDR3 is TGTGCCAGCAGTGAAGGGACAGGGTATAATTCACCCCTCCACTTT.

This chain links TRBV5-1 with TRBJ1-1; TRBD1 matches at 11 bases. The CDR3 consists of 14 residues. Germline CDR1 SGHRS, CDR2 YFSETQ. J gave up 3 bases and V 3 bases, and 1 base lay outside the gene matches. DNA of the CDR3: TGCGCCAGCAGCTGGACAGGGGGCCACACTGAAGCTTTCTTT. Its protein is CASSWTGGHTEAFF. Using reference TRBV5-1 and TRBJ1-1 for the parts outside the CDR3, the full variable domain is KAGVTQTPRYLIKTRGQQVTLSCSPISGHRSVSWYQQTPGQGLQFLFEYFSETQRNKGNFPGRFSGRQFSNSRSEMNVSTLELGDSALYLCASSWTGGHTEAFFGQGTRLTVV.

The chain employs TRBV20-1 and TRBJ1-3; D is perhaps TRBD1 (6 bases). Trimming took 5 bases from V and 2 from J, leaving 13 bases between them. The germline V gene has CDR1 DFQATT and CDR2 SNEGSKA (reference sequence). The CDR3 loop spans 14 amino acids. DNA of the CDR3: TGCAGTGCTGGTGTACAGGGTCCTGGAAACACCATATATTTT. Translated, it gives CSAGVQGPGNTIYF.

The chain uses TRBV7-9 and TRBJ2-5; no reliable D call. The CDR3 covers 13 residues. V lost 5 bases and J 4 bases, leaving 11 bases between the germline ends. Germline CDR1 and CDR2: SEHNR and FQNEAQ (reference sequence). The CDR3 spells CASSPRRGETQYF. The CDR3 nucleotides read TGTGCCAGCAGCCCTAGGAGAGGAGAGACCCAGTACTTC.

This clone showed up just a few times. The genes are TRBV5-1 and TRBJ1-1; no firm D call. The CDR3 has 14 amino acids. With 4 bases removed from V and 3 bases from J, the gap between germline ends came to 13 bases. CDR1 and CDR2 from the germline V gene are SGHRS and YFSETQ. CDR3 loop: CASSPGLEDTEAFF. CDR3 in DNA: TGCGCCAGCAGCCCGGGGTTAGAGGACACTGAAGCTTTCTTT.

This clone was picked up one time. One end of the junction is discordant with germline, which a read error may explain. The chain employs TRBV27 and TRBJ2-3; 11 positions agree with TRBD2. Germline V gene data show CDR1 as MNHEY and CDR2 as SMNVEV (reference sequence). The CDR3 covers 14 residues. CDR3 protein: CASSLTGTSGSFFF. DNA of the CDR3: TGTGCCAGCAGTTTAACCGGGACTAGCGGAAGTTTCTTTTTT.

The chain employs TRBV5-5 and TRBJ1-5; 9 bases fit TRBD1. The CDR3 consists of 17 residues. Germline V gene lookup returns CDR1 SGHKS and CDR2 YYEKEE (reference sequence). V shed 3 bases and J 7 bases; nucleotides not matched to a gene: 14. Here the CDR3 DNA reads TGTGCCAGCAGCTCCTCCCCGGGACAGGGAGGCGGCCAGCCCCAGCATTTT. Encoded protein: CASSSSPGQGGGQPQHF.

The rearrangement uses TRBV29-1 and TRBJ2-5; 7 nucleotides align to TRBD1. V gave up 5 bases and J gave up 4 bases; unmatched junction bases: 7. The CDR3 totals 13 residues. Germline CDR1 reads SQVTM; CDR2 reads ANQGSEA. The CDR3 region has the DNA TGCAGCGTTTCACAGGGGAGATTAGAGACCCAGTACTTC. This translates into CSVSQGRLETQYF. The whole variable domain, filled in from reference TRBV29-1 and TRBJ2-5, reads SAVISQKPSRDICQRGTSLTIQCQVDSQVTMMFWYRQQPGQSLTLIATANQGSEATYESGFVIDKFPISRPNLTFSTLTVSNMSPEDSSIYLCSVSQGRLETQYFGPGTRLLVL.

The V and J genes are TRBV7-3 and TRBJ2-1, with 8 bases matching TRBD2. The CDR3 consists of 15 residues. The germline V gene has CDR1 SGHTA and CDR2 FQGTGA. The ends lost 5 bases at V and 7 bases at J; junction bases unmatched: 10. DNA for the CDR3: TGTGCCAGCAGCAAAACTAGCGGAGGGAGGAATGAGCAGTTCTTC. As protein: CASSKTSGGRNEQFF.

The genes are TRBV5-6 and TRBJ2-4; D is ambiguous. The germline V and J ends were trimmed by 0 bases and 1 base, with 8 bases remaining between them. CDR3 size: 15 residues. The germline V gene has CDR1 SGHDT and CDR2 YYEEEE. CDR3 region: CASSLGVFAKNIQYF. CDR3 sequence (DNA): TGTGCCAGCAGCTTGGGTGTCTTCGCCAAAAACATTCAGTACTTC.

The CDR3 sequence is CASSPLSGRVDTQYF. DNA of the CDR3: TGTGCCAGCAGCCCCCTTTCGGGGAGGGTAGATACGCAGTATTTT. The V gene is TRBV7-8, the J gene TRBJ2-3; TRBD2 aligns across 7 bases. This CDR3 comprises 15 residues. Germline V gene data show CDR1 as SGHVS and CDR2 as FQNEAQ. V shed 5 bases and J 5 bases; nucleotides not matched to a gene: 10.

This clone has a single count. The rearrangement joins TRBV7-6 to TRBJ1-1; D is unresolved. The germline V gene has CDR1 SGHVS and CDR2 FNYEAQ. The CDR3 runs 15 residues. V gave up 1 base and J gave up 2 bases, with 11 bases separating them. The CDR3 loop reads CASSLEARGNTEAFF. The CDR3 DNA sequence: TGTGCCAGCAGCTTAGAGGCCCGGGGTAACACTGAAGCTTTCTTT.

This clone was found once. This chain connects TRBV6-1 to TRBJ1-3; 8 nucleotides match TRBD1. CDR1 is MNHNS, CDR2 SASEGT, per germline. The CDR3 loop spans 18 amino acids. The junction had 10 bases not matched to a gene; V was cut back by 3 bases and J by 0 bases. The CDR3 spells CASSDGQGLFSSGNTIYF. In DNA, the CDR3 is TGTGCCAGCAGTGATGGACAGGGACTTTTTAGCTCTGGAAACACCATATATTTT.

The chain carries TRBV14 and TRBJ2-3, with D possibly being TRBD1 (6 bases). The CDR3 covers 14 residues. The V gene lost 2 bases and the J gene lost 6 bases, with 12 bases spanning the gap. Germline V gene lookup returns CDR1 SGHDN and CDR2 FVKESK. The CDR3 sequence: CASSQRRGTDTQYF. The CDR3 DNA sequence: TGTGCCAGCAGCCAACGAAGGGGGACCGATACGCAGTATTTT.

CDR3 sequence reads: CASSIAGWDGYTF. DNA of the CDR3: TGTGCCAGTAGTATTGCGGGCTGGGATGGCTACACCTTC. This chain joins TRBV19 and TRBJ1-2; D gene unclear. CDR3 size: 13 residues. The V end lost 3 bases, the J end lost 6 bases, and 11 bases lay between the germline ends. Per the germline V gene, CDR1 is LNHDA and CDR2 is SQIVND (reference sequence).

This rearrangement joins TRBV11-2 to TRBJ2-3, with a tentative D call TRBD1 (6 bases). The CDR3 is 15 amino acids. Germline V CDR1 and CDR2: SGHAT, FQNNGV. The V end was cut by 5 bases, the J end by 6 bases, with 18 bases between. CDR3 region: CASSTTQGWADTQYF. As DNA, the CDR3 is TGTGCCAGCAGCACCACACAGGGCTGGGCGGATACGCAGTATTTT.

V and J are TRBV24-1 and TRBJ2-3; D possibly corresponds to TRBD1 (5 bases). CDR1 and CDR2 from the germline V gene are KGHDR and SFDVKD. The CDR3 spans 14 residues. Trimming took 5 bases from V and 3 from J, leaving 11 bases between them. The CDR3 bases are TGTGCCACCAGTGTGGCAGGGCGGACAGATACGCAGTATTTT. The encoded protein is CATSVAGRTDTQYF.

The J gene is TRBJ2-5, the V gene TRBV5-1, with TRBD2 matching 16 bases. Germline CDR1 and CDR2: SGHRS and YFSETQ. This CDR3 spans 17 amino acids. Trimming at V came to 3 bases and at J to 1 base, leaving 3 bases not matched to a gene. CDR3 nucleotides: TGCGCCAGCAGCTCGGGACTAGCGGGAGGGGGCCAAGAGACCCAGTACTTC. This gives the protein CASSSGLAGGGQETQYF.

This chain uses TRBV21-1 with TRBJ1-5; the D call in the table, TRBD1, was not verified against the DNA. TRBV21-1 is a documented pseudogene. The CDR3 covers 16 residues. This chain's CDR3 is CASSKVDRGRYQPQHF. For the CDR3, the DNA is TGTGCCAGCAGCAAAGTCGACAGGGGGAGGTATCAGCCCCAGCATTTT.

In its sample, this clone was seen once. The rearrangement joins TRBV6-2 or TRBV6-3 to TRBJ2-7, with a tentative D call TRBD2 (5 bases). Germline V gives CDR1 MNHEY, CDR2 SVGEGT. This CDR3 region has 15 residues. V was pared by 0 bases and J by 2 bases, with 11 bases between. The CDR3 nucleotides are TGTGCCAGCAGTTACTCAGAGGGAGACCCCTACGAGCAGTACTTC. Protein sequence: CASSYSEGDPYEQYF.

The chain joins TRBV28 to TRBJ1-3; no clear D gene. The ends were cut back, 5 bases at V and 1 base at J, with 15 bases in the middle. The CDR3 extends over 16 amino acids. The germline gives CDR1 MDHEN, CDR2 SYDVKM. CDR3 DNA sequence: TGTGCCAGCAGTCCGCCCTTACCGGGTTCTGGAAACACCATATATTTT. As protein: CASSPPLPGSGNTIYF.

The chain has TRBV5-1 and TRBJ2-3; 7 positions agree with TRBD2. CDR3 length: 16 residues. With V trimmed by 0 bases and J by 4 bases, 8 bases remained unmatched. Germline CDR1 and CDR2: SGHRS and YFSETQ. The CDR3 bases are TGCGCCAGCAGCTTGGCCGACGGGAGGCGGGCAGATACGCAGTATTTT. Translation: CASSLADGRRADTQYF. Complete variable domain (other parts from reference TRBV5-1 and TRBJ2-3): KAGVTQTPRYLIKTRGQQVTLSCSPISGHRSVSWYQQTPGQGLQFLFEYFSETQRNKGNFPGRFSGRQFSNSRSEMNVSTLELGDSALYLCASSLADGRRADTQYFGPGTRLTVL.

The V call is TRBV30, the J call TRBJ2-3; D might be TRBD2 (6 bases). The CDR3 covers 15 residues. V lost 2 bases to trimming and J lost 6 bases, with 18 bases between them. Per the germline V gene, CDR1 is GTSNPN and CDR2 is SVGIG (reference sequence). CDR3 residues: CAWSRVGTSGDTQYF. In DNA, the CDR3 is TGTGCCTGGAGTCGGGTCGGGACGAGCGGGGATACGCAGTATTTT.

The chain uses TRBV18 and TRBJ1-3, with D possibly TRBD1 on 6 matching bases. CDR3 length: 16 residues. V was clipped by 2 bases and J by 2 bases, with 13 bases between them. Per the germline V gene, CDR1 is KGHSH and CDR2 is LQKENI. The CDR3 loop is CASSPADDRTGNTIYF. The CDR3 bases are TGTGCCAGCTCACCAGCGGACGACAGGACTGGAAACACCATATATTTT.

The chain carries TRBV7-2 and TRBJ2-3; 9 bases line up with TRBD2. Trimming removed 4 bases from V and 10 bases from J; junction bases left unmatched: 6. The CDR3 totals 13 residues. The V gene's germline CDR1 is SGHTA and CDR2 FQGNSA. The CDR3 nucleotides read TGTGCCAGCAGCTCCTATAGCGGGAGCGCGCAGTATTTT. It yields the protein CASSSYSGSAQYF. The full variable domain, completed using reference TRBV7-2 and TRBJ2-3, is GAGVSQSPSNKVTEKGKDVELRCDPISGHTALYWYRQSLGQGLEFLIYFQGNSAPDKSGLPSDRFSAERTGGSVSTLTIQRTQQEDSAVYLCASSSYSGSAQYFGPGTRLTVL.